These 30 T cell receptor beta chains originate from one sample sequenced in a study of blood T cell repertoires in COVID-19. Data came from immunoSEQ multiplex PCR; TCRdb stores just in-frame clones and leaves some out. The sample includes 150,000 to 160,000 clones, approximately 80% of them seen just once. The specimen sequenced was peripheral blood. The receptors derive from an older woman with acute or convalescent COVID-19.

V usage is TRBV7-6 and J usage is TRBJ2-1, with 7 positions matching TRBD2. V trimming: 1 base; J trimming: 5 bases; junction bases outside the gene matches: 8. The CDR3 totals 16 residues. The V gene's germline CDR1 is SGHVS and CDR2 FNYEAQ. The CDR3 here is CASSLERGGGNNEQFF. In DNA form, the CDR3 reads TGTGCCAGCAGCTTAGAAAGGGGCGGGGGTAACAATGAGCAGTTCTTC.

The gene calls are TRBV19 and TRBJ1-3, with D unclear. V was shortened by 8 bases and J by 4 bases, with 9 bases between the two germline ends. CDR1 is LNHDA, CDR2 SQIVND, per germline (reference sequence). The CDR3 length is 12 residues. The CDR3 loop reads CASQTGGNTIYF. CDR3 nucleotides: TGTGCCAGTCAGACTGGGGGAAACACCATATATTTT.

This chain connects TRBV7-6 to TRBJ2-1, with D possibly being TRBD2 (5 bases). The germline V gene has CDR1 SGHVS and CDR2 FNYEAQ. CDR3 length: 13 amino acids. Between the trimmed V and J ends, which lost 4 bases and 7 bases, there was a span of 11 bases. In DNA form, the CDR3 reads TGTGCCAGCAGCTCAAGTGGCGGGAATGAGCAGTTCTTC. This gives the protein CASSSSGGNEQFF.

This rearrangement joins TRBV7-9 to TRBJ1-2; 7 nucleotides align to TRBD1. The V gene end was trimmed by 5 bases and the J gene end by 6 bases; junction bases not matched to a gene: 6. The CDR3 covers 13 residues. CDR1 and CDR2 (germline): SEHNR, FQNEAQ (reference sequence). In DNA, the CDR3 is TGTGCCAGCAGCATAGACAGGGTTCATGGCTACACCTTC. This sequence encodes CASSIDRVHGYTF.

The CDR3 is CASSSTMNTEAFF. Here the CDR3 DNA reads TGTGCCAGCAGCTCTACGATGAACACTGAAGCTTTCTTT. The chain has TRBV7-9 and TRBJ1-1, with D unclear. Trimming removed 4 bases at V and 0 bases at J, with 6 bases between. Germline lookup yields CDR1 SEHNR and CDR2 FQNEAQ (reference sequence). CDR3 length: 13 residues.

This rearrangement joins TRBV30 to TRBJ1-5; D unclear. Looked up from germline, CDR1 is GTSNPN and CDR2 is SVGIG (reference sequence). This CDR3 is built from 13 residues. V was shortened by 0 bases and J by 2 bases, with 5 bases between the two germline ends. CDR3 residues: CAWSVEGNQPQHF. DNA of the CDR3: TGTGCCTGGAGTGTGGAGGGCAATCAGCCCCAGCATTTT.

The chain uses TRBV7-8 and TRBJ2-5; D possibly corresponds to TRBD2 (5 bases). The CDR3 contains 14 residues. The germline V and J ends were trimmed by 2 bases and 2 bases, with 9 bases remaining between them. Germline CDR1 is SGHVS and CDR2 is FQNEAQ. DNA for the CDR3: TGTGCCAGCAGCTTAACGGGGAGTCAAGAGACCCAGTACTTC. Protein product: CASSLTGSQETQYF.

J is TRBJ2-5 and V is TRBV28; D remains unclear. The CDR3 runs to 10 residues. Trimming shortened V by 10 bases and J by 5 bases, and 8 bases separated the two germline ends. CDR1 MDHEN and CDR2 SYDVKM come from the germline V gene. In DNA form, the CDR3 reads TGTGCCACCCATGCGGAGACCCAGTACTTC. It translates to CATHAETQYF.

This clone has just one count. The gene calls are TRBV27 and TRBJ1-3; 7 bases align to TRBD1. J was trimmed by 3 bases and V by 2 bases; bases with no gene match: 4. Germline assignment: CDR1 MNHEY and CDR2 SMNVEV (reference sequence). The CDR3 has 15 amino acids. Here the CDR3 reads CASSLRGGFGNTIYF. DNA of the CDR3: TGTGCCAGCAGTTTACGAGGGGGCTTTGGAAACACCATATATTTT.

Only one count was recorded for this clone. The CDR3 nucleotides are TGTGCCAGCAGCCAACGGGGGAGGAACACTGAAGCTTTCTTT. Translation: CASSQRGRNTEAFF. The chain couples TRBV3-1 (or the pseudogene TRBV3-2) to TRBJ1-1; perhaps TRBD1 as D (5 bases). V gave up 2 bases and J gave up 1 base, with 8 bases separating them. The CDR3 has 14 residues. The germline V gene has CDR1 LGHDT and CDR2 YNNKEL (reference sequence).

This chain connects TRBV7-3 to TRBJ2-5, with D possibly matching TRBD2 (7 bases). CDR3 length: 13 residues. Germline V gene lookup returns CDR1 SGHTA and CDR2 FQGTGA. V was cut by 5 bases and J by 5 bases, with 12 bases left in between. CDR3 DNA: TGTGCCAGCAGCGCCGGGGGGCGGGAGACCCAGTACTTC. As protein: CASSAGGRETQYF.

The chain employs TRBV19 and TRBJ2-1, with 10 bases aligning to TRBD2. The CDR3 is 15 residues long. From germline, CDR1 is LNHDA and CDR2 SQIVND (reference sequence). Trimming removed 2 bases from V and 3 bases from J; junction bases left unmatched: 1. Here the CDR3 DNA reads TGTGCCAGTAGTATACAGCGGGGGGGCTACAATGAGCAGTTCTTC. It is translated as CASSIQRGGYNEQFF. The full variable domain, its missing parts supplied by reference TRBV19 and TRBJ2-1, is DGGITQSPKYLFRKEGQNVTLSCEQNLNHDAMYWYRQDPGQGLRLIYYSQIVNDFQKGDIAEGYSVSREKKESFPLTVTSAQKNPTAFYLCASSIQRGGYNEQFFGPGTRLTVL.

This chain uses TRBV6-5 with TRBJ2-7; 7 nucleotides line up with TRBD1. In germline, CDR1 is MNHEY, CDR2 SVGAGI. CDR3 size: 14 residues. Trimming cost V 6 bases and J 0 bases; bases outside gene matches: 5. The DNA for the CDR3 is TGTGCCAGCAGGACAGGGTTTAGCTCCTACGAGCAGTACTTC. Its protein is CASRTGFSSYEQYF.

V gene TRBV7-9 combines with J gene TRBJ1-4; possible D gene TRBD1, 6 bases. Trimming cost V 0 bases and J 6 bases, with 20 bases left between them. The CDR3 covers 18 residues. Germline CDR1 SEHNR, CDR2 FQNEAQ (reference sequence). Here the CDR3 reads CASSLAGHRESGYEKLFF. Here the CDR3 DNA reads TGTGCCAGCAGCTTAGCGGGACATAGGGAATCGGGTTATGAAAAACTGTTTTTT.

The V and J genes are TRBV7-2 and TRBJ1-1; possibly TRBD1 for D (6 bases). Between the trimmed V and J ends, which lost 6 bases and 8 bases, there was a span of 16 bases. CDR3 length: 13 residues. Germline CDR1 and CDR2: SGHTA and FQGNSA. Here the CDR3 DNA reads TGTGCCAGCAGTTCCGGTCAGGACAGAGAAGCTTTCTTT. Protein product: CASSSGQDREAFF.

The gene calls are TRBV6-5 and TRBJ1-4; D is unresolved. V lost 6 bases, J lost 5 bases, and 10 bases lay in between. The CDR3 is 13 amino acids. The germline CDR1 and CDR2 sequences are MNHEY and SVGAGI. The CDR3 is CASRATGNEKLFF. The CDR3 DNA is TGTGCCAGCAGGGCGACGGGAAATGAAAAACTGTTTTTT.

The V gene is TRBV7-9, the J gene TRBJ1-1, with 7 bases lining up with TRBD1. Losses at the gene ends were 5 bases for V and 7 bases for J; bases not matched to a gene: 10. This CDR3 is 14 amino acids long. From germline, CDR1 is SEHNR and CDR2 FQNEAQ (reference sequence). DNA of the CDR3: TGTGCCAGCAGCCCGGACAGGACGACGATTGAAGCTTTCTTT. This translates into CASSPDRTTIEAFF.

The count of this clone is one. The V and J genes are TRBV7-8 and TRBJ2-4; TRBD1 agrees at 10 bases. V was clipped by 4 bases and J by 2 bases; unmatched bases: 5. The V gene's germline CDR1 is SGHVS and CDR2 FQNEAQ. The CDR3 contains 16 residues. CDR3 protein: CASSSRQGASKNIQYF. The CDR3 DNA is TGTGCCAGCAGCTCCCGACAGGGGGCGTCCAAAAACATTCAGTACTTC. Full variable domain (missing parts from reference TRBV7-8 and TRBJ2-4): GAGVSQSPRYKVAKRGQDVALRCDPISGHVSLFWYQQALGQGPEFLTYFQNEAQLDKSGLPSDRFFAERPEGSVSTLKIQRTQQEDSAVYLCASSSRQGASKNIQYFGAGTRLSVL.

This clone was observed a few times. The chain combines TRBV6-4 with TRBJ2-2; a possible D gene is TRBD1 (6 bases). The CDR3 extends over 14 amino acids. Germline lookup yields CDR1 MRHNA and CDR2 SNTAGT. Trimming removed 3 bases at V and 5 bases at J, with 10 bases between. The chain's CDR3 is CASSEQGLTGELFF. As DNA, the CDR3 is TGTGCCAGCAGTGAACAGGGATTGACCGGGGAGCTGTTTTTT.

The gene calls are TRBV29-1 and TRBJ1-2; 9 bases agree with TRBD1. Germline V gives CDR1 SQVTM, CDR2 ANQGSEA. The CDR3 totals 15 residues. With V trimmed by 2 bases and J by 1 base, 5 bases remained unmatched. The CDR3 sequence: CSVEQRGQGNYGYTF. For the CDR3, the DNA is TGCAGCGTTGAACAGAGGGGACAGGGTAACTATGGCTACACCTTC.

J is TRBJ1-2 and V is TRBV7-9; 9 bases agree with TRBD1. The germline gives CDR1 SEHNR, CDR2 FQNEAQ (reference sequence). The CDR3 is made up of 16 amino acids. Trimming cost V 5 bases and J 4 bases; bases outside gene matches: 11. CDR3 sequence: CASSRGDRVFSYGYTF. CDR3 bases: TGTGCCAGCAGCCGGGGGGACAGGGTGTTTAGCTATGGCTACACCTTC.

V gene TRBV2 combines with J gene TRBJ2-2, with 13 bases identical to TRBD2. The CDR3 consists of 16 residues. Per germline, CDR1 SNHLY and CDR2 FYNNEI. V trimming: 6 bases; J trimming: 6 bases; junction bases outside the gene matches: 7. This CDR3 is CASRETGTSGAGELFF. The CDR3 DNA is TGTGCCAGCAGAGAGACCGGGACTAGCGGGGCCGGGGAGCTGTTTTTT.

The chain combines TRBV6-5 with TRBJ1-5; D gene uncertain. V was shortened by 0 bases and J by 6 bases, with 9 bases between the two germline ends. The CDR3 runs to 14 residues. CDR1 and CDR2 from the germline V gene are MNHEY and SVGAGI. CDR3 sequence: CASSYSTRGQPQHF. In DNA form, the CDR3 reads TGTGCCAGCAGTTACTCCACACGGGGTCAGCCCCAGCATTTT.

The V call is TRBV28, the J call TRBJ1-1, with D tentatively TRBD1 (5 bases). The CDR3 covers 13 residues. Trimming removed 3 bases from V and 3 bases from J, with 8 bases in between. Germline loops: CDR1 MDHEN, CDR2 SYDVKM. The CDR3, as DNA: TGTGCCAGCAGTTTTGGGGCCTACACTGAAGCTTTCTTT. It encodes CASSFGAYTEAFF.

The chain carries TRBV5-6 and TRBJ1-5, with D possibly being TRBD1 (5 bases). Germline-derived CDR1 and CDR2 are SGHDT and YYEEEE. Trimming stripped 4 bases from V and 7 bases from J, with 9 bases between. This CDR3 has 12 amino acids. The CDR3 loop reads CASSRTSQPQHF. The CDR3 coding sequence is TGTGCCAGCAGCCGGACATCACAGCCCCAGCATTTT.

This clone was seen a few times. The chain is built from TRBV27 and TRBJ2-7, with TRBD1 matching over 7 bases. The CDR3 extends over 14 amino acids. The germline V gene encodes CDR1 MNHEY and CDR2 SMNVEV (reference sequence). In DNA form, the CDR3 reads TGTGCCAGCAGTCCAAACCCCGCGACAGGGCCTGCTACCGTC. Protein product: CASSPNPATGPATV.

The chain recombines TRBV12-5 with TRBJ1-1; tentatively, D is TRBD1 (6 bases). The CDR3 is 15 amino acids. CDR1 and CDR2 (germline): LGHNT, FRNRAP. The V and J ends lost 6 bases and 1 base respectively, with 15 bases between them. The CDR3 reads CASGPTRGWNTEAFF. The CDR3, as DNA: TGTGCTAGTGGGCCAACCAGGGGCTGGAACACTGAAGCTTTCTTT.

The chain combines TRBV2 with TRBJ1-1, with D hard to call. This CDR3 region has 14 residues. Trimming shortened V by 2 bases and J by 2 bases, and 9 bases separated the two germline ends. CDR1 is SNHLY and CDR2 is FYNNEI in the germline V gene. CDR3 nucleotides: TGTGCCAGCAGTGAAAAAGCCCTTAACACTGAAGCTTTCTTT. It yields the protein CASSEKALNTEAFF.

The chain carries TRBV2 and TRBJ1-4, with D tentatively TRBD1 (5 bases). The CDR3 is 14 amino acids. Trimming removed 4 bases from V and 10 bases from J, with 16 bases in between. Germline V gene sequence: CDR1 SNHLY, CDR2 FYNNEI. CDR3 bases: TGTGCCAGCAGTGGGGGCGAAAACGTGGGAAAACTGTTTTTT. As protein: CASSGGENVGKLFF.

V usage is TRBV29-1 and J usage is TRBJ2-1; 9 bases map to TRBD2. Losses at the gene ends were 3 bases for V and 2 bases for J; bases not matched to a gene: 5. Germline CDR1 is SQVTM and CDR2 is ANQGSEA. The CDR3 runs to 15 residues. As DNA, the CDR3 is TGCAGCGTTGAGGATTCTAGCGGGGCCTACAATGAGCAGTTCTTC. It codes for CSVEDSSGAYNEQFF.